This T cell receptor beta chain emerged from a study of cytomegalovirus exposure and HLA in healthy donors. Study-wide points: Later work associated approximately 17,000 TCR beta sequences with HLA alleles at 0.05 false discovery rate. The authors later found HLA-associated TCR beta chains more clonally expanded than equally common others. The majority of TCR sequences were rare, yet some public TCRs appeared in many donors.

PCR involved 60 Vbeta and 13 Jbeta primers. Method: immunoSEQ multiplex PCR; TCRdb's copy keeps in-frame clones and lacks some. The table has 150,000 to 180,000 clones, 80% seen once; the top ten hold 9.5% to 15%. The germline V gene has CDR1 SGHTA and CDR2 FQGNSA. The V segment lost 2 bases and the J segment 4 bases; nucleotides outside the gene matches: 4. This CDR3 is built from 16 residues. A word on this clone: Its antigen is not known.

Healthy bone marrow donors formed the donor group. This clonotype was obtained from a man under 40 in good health and CMV-seropositive. The V and J genes are TRBV7-2 and TRBJ2-2; 10 bases are shared with TRBD2. The material sequenced was PBMCs. The CDR3 DNA reads TGTGCCAGCAGCTTAAGGCTAGCGGGAGTCACCGGGGAGCTGTTTTTT. Translated, it gives CASSLRLAGVTGELFF.